The present TCR beta chain was sequenced within a study of spatial heterogeneity in lung cancer. The wider study: Sequences of the beta chain were consistently detected in greater numbers than alpha-chain sequences. Matched bulk RNA-seq yielded a T cell module score, and TCR transcript counts in tumor regions correlated strongly with that score. Study results and caveats: Tumoral mutation counts were tracked by counts of expanded intratumoral alpha and beta TCRs.

As to time point: sample taken at primary tumor resection. In each case, whole RNA from tumor, nontumor lung or frozen PBMC was sequenced unsorted. TCR cDNA molecules each carried a unique molecular identifier. TCRdb itself ran the 5' RACE reads through MiXCR, one entry per CDR3 protein. The data show a few thousand distinct CDR3 sequences, with less than 3.5% seen just once and 16% held by the top ten. By sample share, this clonotype is medium-sized. Antigen specificity is unknown. The V segment lost 4 bases and the J segment 7 bases; nucleotides outside the gene matches: 4. Germline values: CDR1 MNHEY, CDR2 SMNVEV (reference sequence). The CDR3 runs to 13 residues.

The material sequenced was lung tumor tissue, taken at surgery. The chain recombines TRBV27 with TRBJ2-1; 7 bases are shared with TRBD2. The TCR sequence derives from a male donor with early-stage non-small cell lung cancer. This CDR3 is CASSSREGNEQFF. DNA of the CDR3: TGTGCCAGCAGTTCGAGGGAGGGGAATGAGCAGTTCTTC.